This TCR beta chain was identified in a study of T cells in Graves' hyperthyroidism and ophthalmopathy. General study points: Separation of ophthalmopathy from stable hyperthyroidism was achieved by a 13 V-J model. The model foresaw ophthalmopathy a median roughly 6 months prior to onset.

Trimming stripped 5 bases from V and 6 bases from J, with 8 bases between. The V gene's germline CDR1 is SGHRS and CDR2 YFSETQ. The length of the CDR3 is 12 residues. A few counts support this clonotype. Its antigen is not identified. Newly diagnosed hyperthyroidism, duration under 2 months, in patients aged 18 to 65. Authors of the study amplified TCR beta CDR3 regions from RNA transcripts. The primer set for the first-round RT-PCR of the TCR CDR3 was HTBI. TCRdb redid the calling of the multiplex PCR reads with MiXCR, one entry per CDR3 protein. Of approximately 400,000 distinct CDR3 sequences listed, more than 20% are singletons.

The sequence came from a man aged 50-59 years with Graves' hyperthyroidism. This chain links TRBV5-1 with TRBJ2-2, with D perhaps TRBD2 (5 bases). The sample was blood. CDR3 residues: CASREGAGELFF. The CDR3 nucleotides are TGCGCCAGCAGAGAGGGAGCCGGGGAGCTGTTTTTT. The variable domain in full, completed from reference TRBV5-1 and TRBJ2-2, reads KAGVTQTPRYLIKTRGQQVTLSCSPISGHRSVSWYQQTPGQGLQFLFEYFSETQRNKGNFPGRFSGRQFSNSRSEMNVSTLELGDSALYLCASREGAGELFFGEGSRLTVL.